This TCR beta chain appears in the sequencing data of a study of CD8+ T cells in alopecia areata. Of note for this clone: Antigen: not known.

Alopecia areata patients had lesional scalp punch biopsies and peripheral blood taken from them. This CDR3 has 12 residues. V was pared by 1 base and J by 8 bases, with 7 bases between. Germline V CDR1 and CDR2: SGHRS, YFSETQ. Study-level points and caveats: Patients shared TCRs less clearly than mice did, possibly owing to HLA.

The authors extracted RNA and reverse transcribed it into cDNA as the sequencing template. The repertoire was sequenced with immunoSEQ multiplex PCR; TCRdb's copy has only in-frame clones and lacks some. The sample yields about 100,000 clones, 45% to 60% seen once. The material sequenced was NKG2D-low CD8+ T cells sorted from blood. This clonotype was obtained from a human donor with alopecia areata. The chain joins TRBV5-1 to TRBJ2-1; D is unclear. The CDR3 nucleotides read TGCGCCAGCAGCTTGTCGGGTCATGAGCAGTTCTTC. The encoded protein is CASSLSGHEQFF. The complete variable domain, with remaining parts taken from reference TRBV5-1 and TRBJ2-1, reads KAGVTQTPRYLIKTRGQQVTLSCSPISGHRSVSWYQQTPGQGLQFLFEYFSETQRNKGNFPGRFSGRQFSNSRSEMNVSTLELGDSALYLCASSLSGHEQFFGPGTRLTVL.